Sequencing of this T cell receptor beta chain was carried out in a study of T cells in Graves' hyperthyroidism and ophthalmopathy (dated by TCRdb to about 2019). As for the study more broadly: Peripheral blood was sampled at the time of initial diagnosis, prior to any treatment. To identify TCR V-J signatures that set the groups apart, the researchers used a discovery cohort of 100 patients, made up of roughly 45 with Graves' ophthalmopathy and 57 with stable Graves' hyperthyroidism. Prospective prediction of ophthalmopathy was tested in an independent validation cohort consisting of 18 to 20 hyperthyroidism patients and some 17 patients who later progressed to ophthalmopathy. The 100 discovery patients were randomly split 7:3 into training and test sets. Thyroid tissue and blood T-cell repertoires from roughly six Graves' hyperthyroidism patients were also compared in the study. Following sampling, methimazole starting at 30 mg daily was given to hyperthyroidism patients, and high-dose intravenous methylprednisolone was given to ophthalmopathy patients. The paper describes TCR Vbeta CDR3 sequencing of about 140 peripheral blood samples, made up of some 40 ophthalmopathy patients, over 70 hyperthyroidism patients and 17 progressor patients. What the research found in general, with its limitations: No statistical method was used to set the sample size in advance, and investigators knew the group allocation. During validation, the model predicted progression to ophthalmopathy a median of around 7 months ahead of onset, with roughly 65% sensitivity and under 85% specificity. Ophthalmopathy was separated from stable hyperthyroidism by a 13 V-J signature model, with roughly 88% sensitivity and 81% to 82% specificity obtained in cross-validation and 80%/75% obtained in testing. Blood samples also contained most of the expanded thyroid clonotypes (frequency above 0.001), which suggests that blood repertoires may reflect thyroid immune responses.

This clonotype was counted between two and nine times. Its antigen remains undetermined. No per-base quality is available; no much larger clone lies one base away. Moderately to severely active disease, a Clinical Activity Score of at least 3, a NOSPECS grade of at least 4, and a duration under 3 months were present in ophthalmopathy patients. Exclusion was applied to patients with uncontrolled infections, other autoimmune diseases, pregnancy or lactation. Diagnoses were based on clinical symptoms, serum thyroxine and TRAb, thyroid ultrasound and orbital computed tomography. PBMCs were separated from under 11 ml of fresh peripheral blood using Ficoll-Paque density gradient centrifugation. Total RNA was extracted with Trizol reagent, and quality was checked on an Agilent 2100 Bioanalyzer. Reading from cysteine to phenylalanine, the CDR3 counts 15 amino acids. Of all the DNA, just the CDR3 is kept, 45 bases in frame from base 1. Cut back by 4 bases and 7 bases, the V and J ends lie 19 bases apart. Reading the germline V gene gives CDR1 SGHVS and CDR2 FQNEAQ.

Amplification of TCR beta CDR3 regions was carried out from RNA transcripts. The TCR CDR3 was subjected to a first round of RT-PCR using the HTBI primer set and the Qiagen OneStep RT-PCR kit. Libraries were constructed in a second round of multiplex PCR, after which size selection and purification were performed. Sequencing of the libraries was done on an Illumina HiSeq2000 using paired-end 100 bp reads. The authors processed their data as follows. SOAPnuke was used to process the raw data, throwing out any read that contained adapters or uncalled bases, had a mean Phred below 15, or lacked an exact constant-primer or identifier match. High-quality paired reads were merged with COPE v1.2.5, and unique nucleotide sequences were defined as clonotypes. MiTCR v1.1 was used to align clonotypes to the IMGT TRBV, TRBD and TRBJ reference segments. Only V-J combinations with frequency above 0.0001, covering roughly 99% of repertoires, were analysed. The TCS score was defined as the ratio of F50 (clonal expansion) to E x V (chaos), calculated using BLOSUM62-based TCRdist between CDR3 peptides within each V-J. Welch's t-statistics and random forest reduced around 550 V-J features to about 12, which were used in a naive Bayes classifier (R e1071). The public reads were quality trimmed at Q25 with fastp and then assembled into clones with MiXCR by TCRdb, keeping productive beta chains. Each entry merges the rows of one CDR3 protein and shows their most common DNA and genes. The authors' filters were not applied to this entry. This sample comprises 400,000 to 550,000 distinct CDR3 sequences, around a quarter of them detected only once. The top ten clones comprise about 11% of the sample.

The chain uses TRBV7-8 and TRBJ2-5; a tentative D call is TRBD2 (5 bases match). The sequence was obtained from a woman aged 25-40 years with Graves' ophthalmopathy. Sequences were obtained from blood. The DNA reads as follows: TGTGCCAGCAGCTCCTCCCACGGGGTCCGGGGGACCCAGTACTTC. Translated, it gives CASSSSHGVRGTQYF.